The T cell receptor beta chain under discussion was sequenced for a study of blood T cell repertoires in COVID-19. At the level of the study: Collection of acute and convalescent COVID-19 samples took place in the United States, Italy and Spain. T cells, B-cell-depleted T cells, or PBMCs provided the cDNA or gDNA that served as material.

The CDR3 is 13 residues long. With 5 bases removed from V and 4 bases from J, the gap between germline ends came to 11 bases. Per germline, CDR1 SNHLY and CDR2 FYNNEI. Per the study methods: Estimation of nucleated cell counts relied on the amplification of reference gene primers. The protocol was immunoSEQ multiplex PCR, while the TCRdb copy is restricted to in-frame clones and leaves out a portion. D and trimming were read from the DNA, whereas the V and J calls and clone size are those reported in that table. The sample lists about 97,000 clones; approximately 90% were seen once. The sequenced sample consisted of peripheral blood. The rearrangement joins TRBV2 to TRBJ1-1; the D gene is possibly TRBD1 (6 bases). This clonotype was sampled from a human donor in a cohort sampled during active COVID-19. The CDR3 protein is CASSFRQATEAFF. CDR3 nucleotide sequence: TGTGCCAGCAGTTTTCGACAGGCCACTGAAGCTTTCTTT.